These 29 T cell receptor beta chains were sequenced from one sample in a study of OX40 agonist ivuxolimab in advanced cancers. TCRdb's table, derived via immunoSEQ multiplex PCR, lists solely in-frame clones and lacks some. Of 98,000 or so clones in the sample, around 93% were seen once. The sample consisted of CD4+ or CD8+ T cells sorted from blood, taken in a trial of the OX40 agonist ivuxolimab. All receptors come from an adult with an advanced solid tumor such as melanoma, head and neck, liver or kidney cancer.

This rearrangement joins TRBV5-1 to TRBJ1-4, with D possibly TRBD1 on 5 matching bases. Trimming removed 4 bases from V and 5 bases from J, with 12 bases in between. The CDR3 has 14 residues. Germline CDR1 and CDR2: SGHRS and YFSETQ. CDR3 sequence reads: CASSERRGNEKLFF. For the CDR3, the DNA is TGCGCCAGCAGCGAACGCCGGGGGAATGAAAAACTGTTTTTT.

The chain combines TRBV10-1 with TRBJ2-1; D is undetermined. Germline CDR1 is WNHNN and CDR2 is SYGVQD (reference sequence). The CDR3 covers 12 residues. The V end was cut by 2 bases, the J end by 8 bases, with 7 bases between. CDR3 nucleotides: TGCGCCAGCAGTGAGAACGCGGATGAGCAGTTCTTC. Translating it yields CASSENADEQFF.

The genes are TRBV19 and TRBJ1-1; weak D call: TRBD1 (6 bases). V lost 6 bases to trimming and J lost 1 base, with 12 bases between them. From germline, CDR1 is LNHDA and CDR2 SQIVND (reference sequence). The CDR3 sequence is 14 residues long. CDR3 sequence reads: CASSLDRSNTEAFF. The CDR3 DNA follows: TGTGCCAGTAGCCTTGACAGGTCGAACACTGAAGCTTTCTTT.

The chain couples TRBV5-1 to TRBJ1-1; a possible D gene is TRBD1 (5 bases). Germline CDR1 and CDR2: SGHRS and YFSETQ. This CDR3 has 15 amino acids. Trimming took off 3 bases at V and 4 bases at J, with 16 bases between the two ends. The CDR3 coding sequence is TGCGCCAGCAGCTCAGGCCTGGGGGGTTTCACTGAAGCTTTCTTT. Translating it yields CASSSGLGGFTEAFF.

The CDR3 loop reads CATSRVSETGELFF. The CDR3 bases are TGTGCCACCAGCAGAGTTTCAGAGACCGGGGAGCTGTTTTTT. The V call is TRBV15, the J call TRBJ2-2, with no clear D. Trimming took off 1 base at V and 5 bases at J, with 8 bases between the two ends. Germline assignment: CDR1 LNHNV and CDR2 YYDKDF (reference sequence). The CDR3 is 14 amino acids.

The CDR3 protein is CSAPGRGSVNTEAFF. The CDR3 DNA sequence: TGCAGCGCTCCGGGACGGGGGAGTGTGAACACTGAAGCTTTCTTT. The V and J genes are TRBV29-1 and TRBJ1-1; possible D gene TRBD1, 5 bases. The CDR3 length is 15 residues. V was shortened by 7 bases and J by 0 bases, with 18 bases between the two germline ends. Germline lookup yields CDR1 SQVTM and CDR2 ANQGSEA. The full variable domain, in which reference TRBV29-1 and TRBJ1-1 provide the parts outside the CDR3, is SAVISQKPSRDICQRGTSLTIQCQVDSQVTMMFWYRQQPGQSLTLIATANQGSEATYESGFVIDKFPISRPNLTFSTLTVSNMSPEDSSIYLCSAPGRGSVNTEAFFGQGTRLTVV.

This clone has only a few counts. The chain links TRBV19 to TRBJ1-5; 8 nucleotides align to TRBD1. The CDR3 extends over 16 amino acids. With 3 bases clipped from V and 2 bases from J, the junction kept 6 bases outside the gene matches. Germline lookup yields CDR1 LNHDA and CDR2 SQIVND (reference sequence). This CDR3 is CASSIDRGSGNQPQHF. The CDR3 DNA reads as TGTGCCAGTAGTATTGACAGGGGATCAGGCAATCAGCCCCAGCATTTT.

The chain has TRBV28 and TRBJ2-5; tentative D call: TRBD1 (5 bases). The length of the CDR3 is 13 residues. Trimming left V 5 bases short and J 4 bases short, with 11 bases between. Germline loops: CDR1 MDHEN, CDR2 SYDVKM. CDR3 sequence (DNA): TGTGCCAGCAGTAACCCAGGGTTAGAGACCCAGTACTTC. Residues: CASSNPGLETQYF.

To note about this clone: The junction does not match germline at one end; this may be a read error. The chain has TRBV27 and TRBJ2-1; 9 positions match TRBD1. Germline V gives CDR1 MNHEY, CDR2 SMNVEV (reference sequence). The CDR3 length is 17 residues. The CDR3 loop is CASSLSSGTGSSNEQFF. The CDR3 DNA sequence: TGTGCCAGCAGTTTAAGCTCCGGGACAGGGTCCTCCAATGAGCAGTTCTTC.

The J gene is TRBJ2-7, the V gene TRBV5-4; 7 nucleotides agree with TRBD2. Germline CDR1 SGHNT, CDR2 YYREEE (reference sequence). Losses at the gene ends were 4 bases for V and 2 bases for J; bases not matched to a gene: 6. The CDR3 totals 14 residues. This chain's CDR3 is CASSQTGTTYEQYF. For the CDR3, the DNA is TGTGCCAGCAGCCAGACCGGGACTACCTACGAGCAGTACTTC.

The genes are TRBV7-9 and TRBJ1-3; D not resolved. This CDR3 contains 13 residues. Germline CDR1 is SEHNR and CDR2 is FQNEAQ (reference sequence). V was shortened by 1 base and J by 7 bases, with 8 bases between the two germline ends. Here the CDR3 reads CASSLVIGNTIYF. DNA of the CDR3: TGTGCCAGCAGCTTAGTGATTGGGAACACCATATATTTT.

Details on this clone: The junction shows a germline mismatch at one end, possibly a read error. Other nucleotide sequences from this sample produce the same CDR3. V usage is TRBV19 and J usage is TRBJ1-5; D not certain. CDR1 LNHDA and CDR2 SQIVND come from the germline V gene (reference sequence). The CDR3 is made up of 14 amino acids. CDR3 nucleotide sequence: TGTGCCAGCAGTAGCCGACCTGGGGATCAGCCCCAGCATTTT. Residues: CASSSRPGDQPQHF.

This chain uses TRBV7-9 with TRBJ2-7; perhaps TRBD2 as D (6 bases). The CDR3 has 14 residues. With 0 bases removed from V and 4 bases from J, the gap between germline ends came to 10 bases. Germline loops: CDR1 SEHNR, CDR2 FQNEAQ (reference sequence). The CDR3 is CASSLAGGAYEQYF. CDR3 coding DNA: TGTGCCAGCAGCTTAGCGGGGGGAGCTTACGAGCAGTACTTC.

The chain couples TRBV9 to TRBJ1-3; no clear D. The CDR3 loop spans 13 amino acids. Germline CDR1 reads SGDLS; CDR2 reads YYNGEE. V gave up 0 bases and J gave up 5 bases, with 6 bases separating them. The chain's CDR3 is CASSVAARNTIYF. The CDR3 DNA follows: TGTGCCAGCAGCGTAGCGGCTAGAAACACCATATATTTT.

The CDR3 nucleotides read TGTGCCGAAGGTGCGACACGCTCTGGAAACACCATATATTTT. Its translation: CAEGATRSGNTIYF. This chain connects TRBV7-4 to TRBJ1-3; D not resolved. Between the trimmed V and J ends, which lost 11 bases and 0 bases, there was a span of 14 bases. The CDR3 loop spans 14 amino acids. In germline, CDR1 is SGHVT, CDR2 SQSDAQ.

This chain connects TRBV27 to TRBJ2-7; 7 bases are a match to TRBD1. The V gene's germline CDR1 is MNHEY and CDR2 SMNVEV (reference sequence). Losses at the gene ends were 3 bases for V and 1 base for J; bases not matched to a gene: 3. There are 14 residues in the CDR3. CDR3 residues: CASSFNRGSYEQYF. The CDR3 DNA is TGTGCCAGCAGTTTTAACAGGGGTTCCTACGAGCAGTACTTC.

This clone was seen ten or more times. This chain joins TRBV30 and TRBJ2-2, with 7 bases aligning to TRBD2. Trimming at V came to 3 bases and at J to 4 bases, leaving 8 bases not matched to a gene. This CDR3 is built from 15 residues. Germline lookup yields CDR1 GTSNPN and CDR2 SVGIG (reference sequence). The CDR3 spells CAWRGRVRGTGELFF. The CDR3 DNA reads TGTGCCTGGAGAGGGAGGGTGAGAGGCACCGGGGAGCTGTTTTTT. The entire variable domain, with the rest obtained from reference TRBV30 and TRBJ2-2, is as follows: SQTIHQWPATLVQPVGSPLSLECTVEGTSNPNLYWYRQAAGRGLQLLFYSVGIGQISSEVPQNLSASRPQDRQFILSSKKLLLSDSGFYLCAWRGRVRGTGELFFGEGSRLTVL.

In its sample, this clone was seen once. The chain links TRBV30 to TRBJ2-7, with 9 bases lining up with TRBD1. With 8 bases clipped from V and 3 bases from J, the junction kept 11 bases outside the gene matches. This CDR3 contains 14 residues. CDR1 and CDR2 from the germline V gene are GTSNPN and SVGIG (reference sequence). The CDR3 nucleotides are TGTGCCAGTGGAAACCCGGGACAGGGCTACGAGCAGTACTTC. It specifies CASGNPGQGYEQYF.

This chain joins TRBV10-1 and TRBJ2-2, with D unclear. Germline CDR1 reads WNHNN; CDR2 reads SYGVQD (reference sequence). The CDR3 covers 12 residues. V was shortened by 3 bases and J by 5 bases, with 4 bases between the two germline ends. CDR3: CASSDRTGELFF. The CDR3, as DNA: TGCGCCAGCAGTGATCGTACCGGGGAGCTGTTTTTT.

The genes are TRBV5-6 and TRBJ2-1; D unclear. V gave up 1 base and J gave up 5 bases, with 13 bases separating them. CDR3 length: 15 residues. Germline V gene lookup returns CDR1 SGHDT and CDR2 YYEEEE. The CDR3 sequence is CASSLSHLLDNEQFF. The DNA for the CDR3 is TGTGCCAGCAGCTTGTCGCACTTACTGGACAATGAGCAGTTCTTC.

The chain links TRBV9 to TRBJ1-1; D not certain. V shed 0 bases and J shed 2 bases, with 8 bases lying between them. CDR3 length equals 14 residues. Germline V gene lookup returns CDR1 SGDLS and CDR2 YYNGEE. The CDR3 nucleotides are TGTGCCAGCAGCGTAGGGCCGGAAAACACTGAAGCTTTCTTT. Protein: CASSVGPENTEAFF. The variable domain in full, completed from reference TRBV9 and TRBJ1-1, reads DSGVTQTPKHLITATGQRVTLRCSPRSGDLSVYWYQQSLDQGLQFLIQYYNGEERAKGNILERFSAQQFPDLHSELNLSSLELGDSALYFCASSVGPENTEAFFGQGTRLTVV.

The V and J genes are TRBV5-1 and TRBJ2-1, with D possibly called TRBD1 or TRBD2 (6 bases each). Trimming shortened V by 0 bases and J by 5 bases, and 24 bases separated the two germline ends. The CDR3 spans 19 residues. Germline-derived CDR1 and CDR2 are SGHRS and YFSETQ. The CDR3 loop is CASSLDGGLGRPSHNEQFF. The CDR3 coding sequence is TGCGCCAGCAGCTTGGATGGGGGGCTAGGACGACCGTCCCACAATGAGCAGTTCTTC.

Turning to this clone: Germline is not matched at one junction end, which may reflect a read error. The chain combines TRBV29-1 with TRBJ1-3; D ambiguous. Per the germline V gene, CDR1 is SQVTM and CDR2 is ANQGSEA. The CDR3 is 12 residues long. The CDR3 coding sequence is TGCAGCGTTGAGGGTGCTGGGAACACCATATATTTT. As protein: CSVEGAGNTIYF.

In its sample, this clone was seen once. J is TRBJ2-5 and V is TRBV15; 10 bases match TRBD2. From germline, CDR1 is LNHNV and CDR2 YYDKDF (reference sequence). V lost 5 bases, J lost 1 base, and 7 bases stayed unmatched. The CDR3 runs 16 residues. The CDR3 is CATSAVAGGSQETQYF. DNA for the CDR3: TGTGCCACCAGCGCGGTAGCGGGGGGATCCCAAGAGACCCAGTACTTC.

V and J are TRBV30 and TRBJ2-5, with D unresolved. Germline values: CDR1 GTSNPN, CDR2 SVGIG (reference sequence). V lost 0 bases to trimming and J lost 5 bases, with 13 bases between them. The CDR3 contains 14 residues. CDR3 nucleotide sequence: TGTGCCTGGAGTGTACAAGGTGGGGTTGAGACCCAGTACTTC. Protein: CAWSVQGGVETQYF.

The rearrangement joins TRBV7-2 to TRBJ1-2, with a weak D call TRBD1 (5 bases). Trimming removed 1 base at V and 8 bases at J, with 20 bases between. Germline CDR1 reads SGHTA; CDR2 reads FQGNSA. This CDR3 region has 16 residues. The CDR3 spells CASSLDEGRTGNGYTF. CDR3 DNA sequence: TGTGCCAGCAGCTTAGACGAGGGGCGGACGGGAAACGGCTACACCTTC. Full variable domain (missing parts from reference TRBV7-2 and TRBJ1-2): GAGVSQSPSNKVTEKGKDVELRCDPISGHTALYWYRQSLGQGLEFLIYFQGNSAPDKSGLPSDRFSAERTGGSVSTLTIQRTQQEDSAVYLCASSLDEGRTGNGYTFGSGTRLTVV.

The chain carries TRBV5-1 and TRBJ1-2; D perhaps matches TRBD1 (6 bases). The CDR3 is 13 amino acids. Germline-derived CDR1 and CDR2 are SGHRS and YFSETQ. Trimming stripped 7 bases from V and 4 bases from J, with 14 bases between. The CDR3 region has the DNA TGCGCCAGCCAGGGGAGGCGCGGCTATGGCTACACCTTC. Residues: CASQGRRGYGYTF.

The rearrangement joins TRBV28 to TRBJ2-1; no firm D call. The CDR3 is 11 amino acids. CDR1 is MDHEN and CDR2 is SYDVKM in the germline V gene. The ends were cut back, 8 bases at V and 9 bases at J, with 11 bases in the middle. CDR3 in amino acids: CASESTFEQFF. CDR3 sequence (DNA): TGTGCCAGCGAATCCACTTTTGAGCAGTTCTTC.

The chain combines TRBV1 with TRBJ1-2. TRBV1 is annotated as a pseudogene. This CDR3 is 11 amino acids long. The CDR3 DNA follows: TGCACCAGCAGGGAAAACTATGGCTACACCTTC. Translating it yields CTSRENYGYTF.